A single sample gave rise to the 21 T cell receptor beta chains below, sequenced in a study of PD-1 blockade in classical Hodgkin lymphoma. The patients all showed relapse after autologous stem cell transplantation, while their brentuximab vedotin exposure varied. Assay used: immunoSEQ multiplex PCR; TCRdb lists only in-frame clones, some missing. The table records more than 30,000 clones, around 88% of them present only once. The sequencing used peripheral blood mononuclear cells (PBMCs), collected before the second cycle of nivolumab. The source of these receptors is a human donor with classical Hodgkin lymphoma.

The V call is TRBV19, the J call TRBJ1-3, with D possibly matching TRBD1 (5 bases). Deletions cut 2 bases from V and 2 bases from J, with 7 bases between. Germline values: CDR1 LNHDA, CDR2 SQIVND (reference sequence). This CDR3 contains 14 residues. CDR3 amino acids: CASSIQGAGNTIYF. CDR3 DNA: TGTGCCAGTAGTATACAGGGCGCTGGAAACACCATATATTTT.

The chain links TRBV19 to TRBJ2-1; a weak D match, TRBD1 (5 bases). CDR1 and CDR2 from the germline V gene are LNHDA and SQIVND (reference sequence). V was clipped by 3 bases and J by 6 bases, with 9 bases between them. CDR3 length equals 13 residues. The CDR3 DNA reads TGTGCCAGTAGTATTGTACAGGCCAATGAGCAGTTCTTC. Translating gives CASSIVQANEQFF.

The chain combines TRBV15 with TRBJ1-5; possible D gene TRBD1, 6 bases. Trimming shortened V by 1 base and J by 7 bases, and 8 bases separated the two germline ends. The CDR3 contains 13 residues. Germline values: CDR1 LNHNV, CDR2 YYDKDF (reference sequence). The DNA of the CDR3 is TGTGCCACCAGCAGAGCACAGGGCCAGCCCCAGCATTTT. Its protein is CATSRAQGQPQHF.

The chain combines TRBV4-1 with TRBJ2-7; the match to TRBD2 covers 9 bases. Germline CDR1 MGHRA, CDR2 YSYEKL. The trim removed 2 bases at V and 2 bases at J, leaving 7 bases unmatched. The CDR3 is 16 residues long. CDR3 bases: TGCGCCAGCAGCCAATGGGCTGGGACTAGCACCTACGAGCAGTACTTC. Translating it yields CASSQWAGTSTYEQYF.

CDR3 sequence: CASSQAERTYNEQFF. CDR3 in DNA: TGTGCCAGCAGCCAAGCCGAGAGGACCTACAATGAGCAGTTCTTC. The chain has TRBV4-2 and TRBJ2-1, with D hard to call. This CDR3 spans 15 amino acids. V was clipped by 1 base and J by 2 bases, with 9 bases between them. Germline assignment: CDR1 LGHNA and CDR2 YNFKEQ.

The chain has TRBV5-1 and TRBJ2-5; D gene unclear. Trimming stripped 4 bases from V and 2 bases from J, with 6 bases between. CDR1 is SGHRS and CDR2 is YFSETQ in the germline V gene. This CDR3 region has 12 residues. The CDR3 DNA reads TGCGCCAGCAGCGACAATCAAGAGACCCAGTACTTC. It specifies CASSDNQETQYF.

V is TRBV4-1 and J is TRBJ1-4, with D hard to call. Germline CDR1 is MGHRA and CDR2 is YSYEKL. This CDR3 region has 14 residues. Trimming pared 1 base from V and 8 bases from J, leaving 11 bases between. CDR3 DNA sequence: TGCGCCAGCAGCCAAGTACAGTTTGGAGAAAAACTGTTTTTT. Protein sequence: CASSQVQFGEKLFF.

The DNA of the CDR3 is TGTGCCAGCAGTGAATCCGGTCGGCCCGCAACTAATGAAAAACTGTTTTTT. Translating gives CASSESGRPATNEKLFF. The V call is TRBV25-1, the J call TRBJ1-4; D call uncertain. CDR3 length: 17 residues. Trimming pared 1 base from V and 0 bases from J, leaving 12 bases between. Per germline, CDR1 MGHDK and CDR2 SYGVNS.

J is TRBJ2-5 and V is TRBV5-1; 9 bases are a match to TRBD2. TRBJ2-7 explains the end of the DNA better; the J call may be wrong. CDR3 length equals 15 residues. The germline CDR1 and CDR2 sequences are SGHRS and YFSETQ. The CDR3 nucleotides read TGCGCCAGCAGCTTGGGCGGGAGGGAGATTGGCGAGCAGTACTTC. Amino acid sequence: CASSLGGREIGEQYF.

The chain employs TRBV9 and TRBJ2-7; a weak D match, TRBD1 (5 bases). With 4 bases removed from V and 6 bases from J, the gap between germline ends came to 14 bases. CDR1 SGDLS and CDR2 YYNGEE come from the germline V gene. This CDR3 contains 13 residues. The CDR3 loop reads CASSPHLDSEQYF. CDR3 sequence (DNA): TGTGCCAGCAGCCCACACCTCGACAGCGAGCAGTACTTC.

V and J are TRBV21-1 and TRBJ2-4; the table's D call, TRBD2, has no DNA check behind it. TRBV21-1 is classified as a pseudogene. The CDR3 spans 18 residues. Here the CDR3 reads CASSKPPGGAEAKNIQYF. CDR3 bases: TGTGCCAGCAGCAAACCGCCGGGGGGGGCCGAAGCCAAAAACATTCAGTACTTC.

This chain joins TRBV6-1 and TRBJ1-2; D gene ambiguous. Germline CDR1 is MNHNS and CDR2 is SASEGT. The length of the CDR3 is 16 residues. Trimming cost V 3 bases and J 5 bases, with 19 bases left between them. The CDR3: CASSDDPVGKWYGYTF. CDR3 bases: TGTGCCAGCAGTGACGACCCAGTGGGGAAGTGGTATGGCTACACCTTC.

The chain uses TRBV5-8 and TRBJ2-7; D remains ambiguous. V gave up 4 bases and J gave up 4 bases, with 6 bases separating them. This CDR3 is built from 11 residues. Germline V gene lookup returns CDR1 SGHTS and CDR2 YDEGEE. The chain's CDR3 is CASSHRYEQYF. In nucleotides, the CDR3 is TGTGCCAGCAGCCACCGATACGAGCAGTACTTC.

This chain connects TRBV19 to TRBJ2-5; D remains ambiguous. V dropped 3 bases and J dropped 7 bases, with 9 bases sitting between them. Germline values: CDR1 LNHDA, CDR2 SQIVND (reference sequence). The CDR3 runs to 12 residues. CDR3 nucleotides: TGTGCCAGTAGTATGGGGATTGGGACCCAGTACTTC. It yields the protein CASSMGIGTQYF. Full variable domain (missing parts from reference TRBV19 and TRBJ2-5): DGGITQSPKYLFRKEGQNVTLSCEQNLNHDAMYWYRQDPGQGLRLIYYSQIVNDFQKGDIAEGYSVSREKKESFPLTVTSAQKNPTAFYLCASSMGIGTQYFGPGTRLLVL.

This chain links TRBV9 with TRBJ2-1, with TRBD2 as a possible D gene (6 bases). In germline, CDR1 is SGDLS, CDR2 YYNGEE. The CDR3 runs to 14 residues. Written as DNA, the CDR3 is TGTGCGTCGCGGGGCCAGAGCTCCTACAATGAGCAGTTCTTC. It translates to CASRGQSSYNEQFF.

In nucleotides, the CDR3 is TGTGCCAGCGCATCTCGGACAGGGGTAAACGAGCAGTACTTC. Protein sequence: CASASRTGVNEQYF. The chain combines TRBV6-5 with TRBJ2-7; 9 bases match TRBD1. This CDR3 region has 14 residues. Germline V CDR1 and CDR2: MNHEY, SVGAGI. V gave up 8 bases and J gave up 5 bases; unmatched junction bases: 10.

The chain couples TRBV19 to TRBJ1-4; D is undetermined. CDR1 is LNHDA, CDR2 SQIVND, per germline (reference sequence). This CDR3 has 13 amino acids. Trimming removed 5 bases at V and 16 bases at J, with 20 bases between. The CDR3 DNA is TGTGCCAGTAGTTCCTCAGCCCAGAGTAGGGAGTTTTTT. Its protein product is CASSSSAQSREFF.

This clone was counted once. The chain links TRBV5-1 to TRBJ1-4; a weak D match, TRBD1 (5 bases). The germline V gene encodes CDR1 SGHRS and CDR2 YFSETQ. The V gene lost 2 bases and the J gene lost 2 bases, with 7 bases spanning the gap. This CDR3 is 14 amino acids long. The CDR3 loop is CASSLGHTNEKLFF. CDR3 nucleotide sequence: TGCGCCAGCAGCTTAGGACATACTAATGAAAAACTGTTTTTT. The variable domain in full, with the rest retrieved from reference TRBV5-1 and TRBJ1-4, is KAGVTQTPRYLIKTRGQQVTLSCSPISGHRSVSWYQQTPGQGLQFLFEYFSETQRNKGNFPGRFSGRQFSNSRSEMNVSTLELGDSALYLCASSLGHTNEKLFFGSGTQLSVL.

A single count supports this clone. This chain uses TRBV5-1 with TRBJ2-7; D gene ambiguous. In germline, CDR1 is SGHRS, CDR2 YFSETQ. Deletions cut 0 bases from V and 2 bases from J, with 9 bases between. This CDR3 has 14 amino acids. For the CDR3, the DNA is TGCGCCAGCAGCTTGGTGCCAGGAACCTACGAGCAGTACTTC. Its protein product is CASSLVPGTYEQYF. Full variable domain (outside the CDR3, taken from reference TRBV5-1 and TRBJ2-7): KAGVTQTPRYLIKTRGQQVTLSCSPISGHRSVSWYQQTPGQGLQFLFEYFSETQRNKGNFPGRFSGRQFSNSRSEMNVSTLELGDSALYLCASSLVPGTYEQYFGPGTRLTVT.

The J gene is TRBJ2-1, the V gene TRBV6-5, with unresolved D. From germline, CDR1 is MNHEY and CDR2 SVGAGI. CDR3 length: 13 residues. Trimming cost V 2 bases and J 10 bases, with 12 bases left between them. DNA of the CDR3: TGTGCCAGCAGTTACCAGGTGCTGCAGGAGCAGTTCTTC. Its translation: CASSYQVLQEQFF.

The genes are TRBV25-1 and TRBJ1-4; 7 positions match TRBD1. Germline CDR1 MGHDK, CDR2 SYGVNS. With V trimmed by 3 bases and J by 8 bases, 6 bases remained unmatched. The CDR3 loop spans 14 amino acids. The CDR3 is CASSDLGQPEKLFF. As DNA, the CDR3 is TGTGCCAGCAGTGACCTGGGACAGCCCGAAAAACTGTTTTTT.